This T cell receptor (beta chain) was found in a study of T cell responses to AZD1222 COVID-19 vaccine (dated by TCRdb to about 2021). Broadly, across the study: A total of 233 trial participants underwent TCR sequencing, of whom about 200 had received two doses of AZD1222 and 26 had received two doses of the MenACWY control vaccine. Enrollment into the trials was organized by age into subgroups of 18-55, 56-69 and 70-plus years, and those subgroups contained roughly 150, 30 and 60 TCR-sequenced participants, respectively. General conclusions and limits of the study: The vaccine-associated CD4 TCRs covered the entire spike protein, and the dominant responses fell in regions 160-218 and 743-854. A significant rise in spike-specific TCR breadth and depth was observed after two AZD1222 doses relative to day 0 and relative to MenACWY recipients. No day 14 peak-response samples were available, so repertoires were characterized only after the peak T cell response. The 56-69-year group was small, and its depth increase did not reach significance, likely because of low power. Participants were mostly white British, with more females than males. The authors suggested clonal diversity may have been underestimated. Only five to seven AZD1222 recipients were SARS-CoV-2 seropositive at baseline, limiting conclusions about previously exposed vaccinees. Reportedly, almost half of the unique spike-specific TCRs recognized epitopes lying outside the regions that are mutated in the B.1.351 and B.1.1.7 variants.

As regards this clone: Its antigen has not been determined. There are no base qualities to consult, and no much larger clone falls within one base.

Interpreted using the paper, the time point label stands for: about 28 days (+/-7) after the second vaccine dose. AZD1222 recipients with second doses at about 4 weeks or about 12 weeks were pooled, because spike-specific TCR depth and breadth did not differ between schedules. Vaccinee samples were obtained from the UK trials COV001 and COV002, which included a single-blind randomized controlled phase 2/3 trial of AZD1222 (ChAdOx1 nCoV-19) in healthy adults. For TCRbeta chain sequencing, PBMC samples from trial participants were taken at day 0 and at day 28 after the second dose. The CDR3 regions of human TCRbeta chains were analyzed by immunosequencing. Under the source paper's analysis protocol: Repertoire TCRs were checked for matches against a reference library of SARS-CoV-2-specific TCRs that had been generated using the MIRA antigen-specificity platform. Breadth was defined as the fraction of unique TCRs that were SARS-CoV-2-associated, and depth was defined as the fraction of total T cells that were SARS-CoV-2-associated. Using the MIRA data, each spike-specific TCR was assigned both to the spike region to which the TCR was reactive and to a CD4 or CD8 class. Log10-transformed breadth and depth values were compared by one-way ANOVA with Sidak's multiple comparisons tests. Entries here come from immuneACCESS through TCRdb and include only in-frame sequences with V and J called. Some clones fail to appear in such tables; in the studies checked, an unresolved V gene covers under half of the shortfall, and the cause of the remainder is unknown. The DNA gave D and trimming, while V, J and clone size come from that table. In all, the sample holds 89,000 or so clones, and about nine tenths of those were seen once. About 9.9% of the sample comes from the top ten.

Sample: peripheral blood, taken 28 days after the second AZD1222 dose. The sequence was collected from an adult who received the AZD1222 COVID-19 vaccine.

The DNA reads as follows: TGTGCCACCAGTGATTGGCGACAGGGAATGAACACTGAAGCTTTCTTT. Translation gives CATSDWRQGMNTEAFF. The chain is assembled from TRBV24-1 and TRBJ1-1; TRBD1 lines up with 7 middle nucleotides. Germline trimming amounts to 2 bases on V and 0 bases on J, with 5 as the count of junction bases outside the gene matches. In the germline V gene, CDR1 corresponds to KGHDR and CDR2 to SFDVKD. Counted from cysteine to phenylalanine, this CDR3 has 16 amino acids. CDR3 DNA only is kept here, 48 bases in frame from base 1.